These T cell receptor beta chains were read from a single sample in a study of blood T cell repertoires in COVID-19. Profiling relied on immunoSEQ multiplex PCR, and the TCRdb table lists in-frame clones only, not all of them. The sample includes 150,000 to 200,000 clones, approximately 90% of them seen just once. The sample consisted of peripheral blood. The receptors were gathered from a human donor in a cohort sampled during active COVID-19. Each CDR3 is given with its conserved first and last residue. The order of the fields is V gene, CDR3 length, clone size, J gene, D gene, CDR3 protein, CDR3 DNA. D genes are given only for firm matches. Some rows mark clone size as missing; the rest say once, few, many or name a class of expanded clone.

v_call: TRBV10-3; cdr3_length: 13; clone_size: .; j_call: TRBJ1-1; d_call: TRBD1; cdr3_aa: CAAKAQGVTEAFF; cdr3_nt: TGTGCCGCCAAGGCGCAGGGGGTTACTGAAGCTTTCTTT
v_call: TRBV30; cdr3_length: 13; clone_size: .; j_call: TRBJ2-7; d_call: TRBD1; cdr3_aa: CAADRGLSYEQYF; cdr3_nt: TGTGCGGCGGACAGGGGGTTATCCTACGAGCAGTACTTC
v_call: TRBV29-1; cdr3_length: 13; clone_size: .; j_call: TRBJ1-2; d_call: TRBD1; cdr3_aa: CSVSDRGQYGYTF; cdr3_nt: TGCAGCGTCTCCGACAGGGGACAATATGGCTACACCTTC
v_call: TRBV7-2; cdr3_length: 15; clone_size: many; j_call: TRBJ2-1; d_call: .; cdr3_aa: CASSAPFGLLNEQFF; cdr3_nt: TGTGCCAGCAGCGCCCCCTTCGGACTACTCAATGAGCAGTTCTTC
v_call: TRBV9; cdr3_length: 13; clone_size: .; j_call: TRBJ1-1; d_call: .; cdr3_aa: CASSSPLNTEAFF; cdr3_nt: TGTGCCAGCAGCTCTCCTTTGAACACTGAAGCTTTCTTT
v_call: TRBV3-1/TRBV3-2; cdr3_length: 11; clone_size: .; j_call: TRBJ2-7; d_call: .; cdr3_aa: CASSHNYEQYF; cdr3_nt: TGTGCCAGCAGCCACAACTACGAGCAGTACTTC
v_call: TRBV15; cdr3_length: 15; clone_size: .; j_call: TRBJ1-5; d_call: .; cdr3_aa: CATSRDGGSNQPQHF; cdr3_nt: TGTGCCACCAGCAGAGACGGGGGTAGCAATCAGCCCCAGCATTTT
v_call: TRBV6-2/TRBV6-3; cdr3_length: 16; clone_size: .; j_call: TRBJ2-7; d_call: .; cdr3_aa: CASSQGGSLRPYEQYF; cdr3_nt: TGTGCCAGCAGTCAGGGGGGCTCTCTGCGTCCATACGAGCAGTACTTC
v_call: TRBV5-4; cdr3_length: 14; clone_size: .; j_call: TRBJ2-7; d_call: .; cdr3_aa: CASSLPGTTREQYF; cdr3_nt: TGTGCCAGCAGCTTACCAGGTACCACCCGCGAGCAGTACTTC
v_call: TRBV11-2; cdr3_length: 16; clone_size: .; j_call: TRBJ2-5; d_call: TRBD1; cdr3_aa: CASSAPGQDGQETQYF; cdr3_nt: TGTGCCAGCAGCGCTCCGGGACAGGACGGCCAAGAGACCCAGTACTTC
v_call: TRBV2; cdr3_length: 14; clone_size: few; j_call: TRBJ1-6; d_call: .; cdr3_aa: CASTRLDINSPLHF; cdr3_nt: TGTGCCAGCACGCGTCTAGATATTAATTCACCCCTCCACTTT
v_call: TRBV25-1; cdr3_length: 12; clone_size: .; j_call: TRBJ2-3; d_call: .; cdr3_aa: CASGTSTDTQYF; cdr3_nt: TGTGCCAGCGGGACTAGCACAGATACGCAGTATTTT
v_call: TRBV28; cdr3_length: 16; clone_size: .; j_call: TRBJ2-1; d_call: .; cdr3_aa: CASSLDVADRFNEQFF; cdr3_nt: TGTGCCAGCAGTTTAGACGTAGCGGACCGTTTCAATGAGCAGTTCTTC
v_call: TRBV12-2; cdr3_length: 11; clone_size: .; j_call: TRBJ1-1; d_call: .; cdr3_aa: CASRSSTEAFF; cdr3_nt: TGTGCAAGTCGCTCCAGCACTGAAGCTTTCTTT
v_call: TRBV3-1/TRBV3-2; cdr3_length: 15; clone_size: once; j_call: TRBJ2-1; d_call: TRBD2; cdr3_aa: CASSQQAGAYNEQFF; cdr3_nt: TGTGCCAGCAGCCAACAAGCGGGGGCCTACAATGAGCAGTTCTTC
v_call: TRBV9; cdr3_length: 13; clone_size: .; j_call: TRBJ2-7; d_call: .; cdr3_aa: CASSSTQGWEQYF; cdr3_nt: TGTGCCAGCAGCTCGACTCAGGGTTGGGAGCAGTACTTC
v_call: TRBV19; cdr3_length: 15; clone_size: .; j_call: TRBJ1-1; d_call: TRBD1; cdr3_aa: CASSPPDRADTEAFF; cdr3_nt: TGTGCCAGTAGTCCTCCGGACAGGGCCGACACTGAAGCTTTCTTT
v_call: TRBV30; cdr3_length: 11; clone_size: .; j_call: TRBJ2-5; d_call: .; cdr3_aa: CAWSAQETQYF; cdr3_nt: TGTGCCTGGAGTGCGCAAGAGACCCAGTACTTC
v_call: TRBV7-6; cdr3_length: 13; clone_size: .; j_call: TRBJ1-1; d_call: .; cdr3_aa: CASSFGANTEAFF; cdr3_nt: TGTGCCAGCAGCTTCGGAGCGAACACTGAAGCTTTCTTT
v_call: TRBV2; cdr3_length: 12; clone_size: .; j_call: TRBJ1-5; d_call: .; cdr3_aa: CASSVEGQPQHF; cdr3_nt: TGTGCCAGCAGTGTCGAGGGCCAGCCCCAGCATTTT
v_call: TRBV7-6; cdr3_length: 15; clone_size: .; j_call: TRBJ2-1; d_call: .; cdr3_aa: CASSSPGAASGEQFF; cdr3_nt: TGTGCCAGCAGCTCCCCTGGGGCAGCCTCAGGTGAGCAGTTCTTC
v_call: TRBV28; cdr3_length: 13; clone_size: .; j_call: TRBJ2-5; d_call: .; cdr3_aa: CASSSRGWETQYF; cdr3_nt: TGTGCCAGCAGTTCAAGGGGGTGGGAGACCCAGTACTTC
v_call: TRBV5-5; cdr3_length: 15; clone_size: .; j_call: TRBJ1-5; d_call: TRBD1; cdr3_aa: CASSLGTGPSQPQHF; cdr3_nt: TGTGCCAGCAGCTTGGGGACAGGTCCCTCTCAGCCCCAGCATTTT
v_call: TRBV7-2; cdr3_length: 15; clone_size: .; j_call: TRBJ2-7; d_call: TRBD1; cdr3_aa: CASSLGQGVSYEQYF; cdr3_nt: TGTGCCAGCAGCTTAGGACAGGGGGTCTCCTACGAGCAGTACTTC